A selection of T cell receptor beta chains follows, all from one sample in a study of blood T cell repertoires in COVID-19. TCRdb keeps only in-frame clones here, not all; method: immunoSEQ multiplex PCR. The sample lists some 110,000 clones; over 60% were seen once. Material for sequencing was peripheral blood. These receptor sequences come from a man in his 70s with acute or convalescent COVID-19. CDR3s include the opening cysteine and the closing phenylalanine or tryptophan. A D gene is named only where the DNA matches it firmly. Rows may omit the clone size; those that give it use once, few, many or a size class.

size	V	J	D	DNA	CDR3
-	TRBV7-9	TRBJ2-5	-	TGTGCCAGCAGCTCTGGTAACGGGGAGACCCAGTACTTC	CASSSGNGETQYF
-	TRBV20-1	TRBJ1-6	-	TGCAGTGCTAGTAGGGACTGGGGTAATTCACCCCTCCACTTT	CSASRDWGNSPLHF
-	TRBV13	TRBJ1-1	-	TGTGCCAGCAGCTTGGGGGGGAACACTGAAGCTTTCTTT	CASSLGGNTEAFF
once	TRBV19	TRBJ2-3	-	TGTGCCAGTAGTTTGCAGGGTGCTCCTAGCACAGATACGCAGTATTTT	CASSLQGAPSTDTQYF
-	TRBV7-9	TRBJ2-7	-	TGTGCCAGCAGCTTATGGCAGCTACAGAGTGACGAGCAGTACTTC	CASSLWQLQSDEQYF
-	TRBV9	TRBJ2-2	TRBD2	TGTGCCAGCAGCGTAGCTCCGGGAAAGCGGGGGAGGAACACCGGGGAGCTGTTTTTT	CASSVAPGKRGRNTGELFF
once	TRBV2	TRBJ1-1	-	TGTGCCAGCAGTGGACAGGTCACTGAAGCTTTCTTT	CASSGQVTEAFF
-	TRBV11-2	TRBJ2-2	TRBD1	TGTGCCAGCAGCCCGGGACAGGGAGAGGTTGGCACCGGGGAGCTGTTTTTT	CASSPGQGEVGTGELFF
-	TRBV4-2	TRBJ2-1	TRBD2	TGTGCCAGCAGCCAAGACGACGCTAGCGGCTCCTACAATGAGCAGTTCTTC	CASSQDDASGSYNEQFF
few	TRBV7-2	TRBJ2-2	TRBD2	TGTGCCAGCAGGCAGGCGGGGGAGACCGGGGAGCTGTTTTTT	CASRQAGETGELFF
-	TRBV5-1	TRBJ2-5	-	TGCGCCAGCAGCTTTTCGAGAGCGGCGGAGACCCAGTACTTC	CASSFSRAAETQYF
-	TRBV11-3	TRBJ2-1	-	TGTGCCAGCAGCCAGGGTGGTGAGCAGTTCTTC	CASSQGGEQFF
once	TRBV5-4	TRBJ2-3	TRBD1	TGTGCCAGCAGCTTGGTTGGCGGGACAGGGGCAGATACGCAGTATTTT	CASSLVGGTGADTQYF
once	TRBV3-1/TRBV3-2	TRBJ2-7	-	TGTGCCAGCAGCCAAGCTTTAGGGGCCTACGAGCAGTACTTC	CASSQALGAYEQYF
-	TRBV7-3	TRBJ2-6	-	TGTGCCAGCAGCCCCGTAGCTAGTTCTGGGGCCAACGTCCTGACTTTC	CASSPVASSGANVLTF
-	TRBV21-1	TRBJ2-4	-	TGTGCCAGCAGCAAAGCGCGTCTAGCGGGGACCCCGGGAAACATTCAGTACTTC	CASSKARLAGTPGNIQYF
-	TRBV29-1	TRBJ1-2	TRBD1	TGCAGCGTTGAAAGGGGACAGGGAAACTATGGCTACACCTTC	CSVERGQGNYGYTF
once	TRBV25-1	TRBJ2-6	-	TGTGCCAGCAGTGCGGCGGGGGCGGTAGCTGGGGCCAACGTCCTGACTTTC	CASSAAGAVAGANVLTF
-	TRBV5-1	TRBJ2-7	TRBD2	TGCGCCAGCAGCGTGCTCGGGGGGGCTCCGTACGAGCAGTACTTC	CASSVLGGAPYEQYF
-	TRBV5-1	TRBJ2-1	TRBD2	TGCGCCAGCAGGCCGACTAGCGGGGGTTTCAGTCGAAATGAGCAGTTCTTC	CASRPTSGGFSRNEQFF
-	TRBV7-9	TRBJ2-2	-	TGTGCCAGCAGCTTGGGCCAGGCGAACACCGGGGAGCTGTTTTTT	CASSLGQANTGELFF
-	TRBV18	TRBJ2-7	-	TGTGCCAGCTCACCAACTACGGGAGTCTACGAGCAGTACTTC	CASSPTTGVYEQYF
once	TRBV4-3	TRBJ1-2	-	TGCGCCAGCAGCCAAGATCGGTCCCGAACGACTATTGGCTACACCTTC	CASSQDRSRTTIGYTF
-	TRBV25-1	TRBJ2-1	TRBD2	TGTGCCAGCACCCTTACCCGGGGAGGGAGTTACAATGAGCAGTTCTTC	CASTLTRGGSYNEQFF
-	TRBV5-1	TRBJ1-6	-	TGCGCCAGCAGCTTCCAGGGTACTGATTCACCCCTCCACTTT	CASSFQGTDSPLHF
few	TRBV7-8	TRBJ1-2	TRBD1	TGTGCCAGCAGCCGGGAGACAGGGGGTAGATACACCTTC	CASSRETGGRYTF